A single sample is the source of the 5 T cell receptor beta chains below, sequenced in a study of neurological immune-mediated disorders. TCRdb re-derived calls from the 5' RACE reads in MiXCR, one entry per CDR3 protein. The sample contains 30,000 to 40,000 distinct CDR3 sequences, less than 8.5% of which appear only once. The sample taken for sequencing was PBMCs. All receptors come from a woman aged 40 to 50 in good health.

This clonotype was counted many times. The V gene is TRBV5-1, the J gene TRBJ2-1; D is tentatively TRBD1 or TRBD2 (5 bases each). The V gene's germline CDR1 is SGHRS and CDR2 YFSETQ. The CDR3 totals 14 residues. Trimming pared 3 bases from V and 15 bases from J, leaving 22 bases between. The CDR3 is CASSSRDPEGLGFF. In DNA, the CDR3 is TGCGCCAGCAGCTCCCGGGACCCGGAAGGTTTAGGGTTCTTC.

This clonotype was observed at least ten times. This chain links TRBV12-3 or TRBV12-4 with TRBJ2-7; 10 positions agree with TRBD2. J was trimmed by 2 bases and V by 6 bases; bases with no gene match: 4. CDR3 size: 14 residues. CDR3 nucleotide sequence: TGTGCCAGCAGCCGGACTAGCGGTCCCTACGAGCAGTACTTC. Amino acids: CASSRTSGPYEQYF.

This clonotype was observed many times. The V and J genes are TRBV5-1 and TRBJ1-1; D is unclear. Germline CDR1 SGHRS, CDR2 YFSETQ. The CDR3 covers 15 residues. V gave up 4 bases and J gave up 0 bases, with 13 bases separating them. The CDR3 nucleotides are TGCGCCAGCAGCAGAGGGATCCTCCTGAACACTGAAGCTTTCTTT. Residues: CASSRGILLNTEAFF. The full variable domain, completed using reference TRBV5-1 and TRBJ1-1, is KAGVTQTPRYLIKTRGQQVTLSCSPISGHRSVSWYQQTPGQGLQFLFEYFSETQRNKGNFPGRFSGRQFSNSRSEMNVSTLELGDSALYLCASSRGILLNTEAFFGQGTRLTVV.

This clonotype was seen ten or more times. The V and J genes are TRBV20-1 and TRBJ1-1; 7 bases fit TRBD1. Germline V gene lookup returns CDR1 DFQATT and CDR2 SNEGSKA (reference sequence). CDR3 length equals 15 residues. J gave up 1 base and V 6 bases, and 11 bases lay outside the gene matches. The CDR3 nucleotides are TGCAGTGCGAGCCAGATCGGGACAGCGAACACTGAAGCTTTCTTT. Encoded protein: CSASQIGTANTEAFF.

For this clonotype: The junction departs from the called germline gene at one end, perhaps through a read error. J is TRBJ1-4 and V is TRBV4-2; TRBD1 matches 7 bases. Germline V CDR1 and CDR2: LGHNA, YNFKEQ. This CDR3 has 14 residues. The CDR3 coding sequence is TGTGCCAGCTGCCCCGAGGGGACAGCAGAAAAACTGTATTTT. Protein product: CASCPEGTAEKLYF.